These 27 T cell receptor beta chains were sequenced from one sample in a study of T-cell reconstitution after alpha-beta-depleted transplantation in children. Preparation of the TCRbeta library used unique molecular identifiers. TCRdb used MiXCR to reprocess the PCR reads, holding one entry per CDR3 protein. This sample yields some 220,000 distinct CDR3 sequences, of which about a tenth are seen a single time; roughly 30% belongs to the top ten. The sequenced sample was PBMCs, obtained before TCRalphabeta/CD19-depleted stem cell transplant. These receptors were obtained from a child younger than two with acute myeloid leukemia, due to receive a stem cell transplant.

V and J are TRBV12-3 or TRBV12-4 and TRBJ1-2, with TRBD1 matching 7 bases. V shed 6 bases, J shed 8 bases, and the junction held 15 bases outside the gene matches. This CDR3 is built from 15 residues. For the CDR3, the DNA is TGTGCCAGCAGCGACAGACAGGGTCGGGCCTCCGGCTACACCTTC. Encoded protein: CASSDRQGRASGYTF.

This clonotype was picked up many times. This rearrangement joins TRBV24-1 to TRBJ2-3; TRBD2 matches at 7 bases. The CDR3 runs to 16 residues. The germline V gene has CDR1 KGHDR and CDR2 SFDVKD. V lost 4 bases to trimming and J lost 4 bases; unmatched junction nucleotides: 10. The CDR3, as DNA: TGTGCCACCAGTGAAGCGGGACTAAGCGGGTCAGATACGCAGTATTTT. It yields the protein CATSEAGLSGSDTQYF.

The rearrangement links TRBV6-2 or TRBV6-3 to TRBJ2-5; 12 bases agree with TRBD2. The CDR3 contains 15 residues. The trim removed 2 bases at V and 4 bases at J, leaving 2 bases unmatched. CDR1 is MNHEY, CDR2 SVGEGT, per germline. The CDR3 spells CASSYPGLAGETQYF. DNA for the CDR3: TGTGCCAGCAGTTACCCGGGACTAGCGGGAGAGACCCAGTACTTC.

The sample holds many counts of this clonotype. CDR3 DNA: TGCGCCAGCAGCCTGGCCGCCGGGACGGTAAATCAGGAGCAGTTCTTC. Residues: CASSLAAGTVNQEQFF. V and J are TRBV4-3 and TRBJ2-1, with D tentatively TRBD1 or TRBD2 (5 bases each). This CDR3 comprises 16 residues. Germline V gives CDR1 LGHNA, CDR2 YSLEER. V dropped 4 bases and J dropped 10 bases, with 23 bases sitting between them.

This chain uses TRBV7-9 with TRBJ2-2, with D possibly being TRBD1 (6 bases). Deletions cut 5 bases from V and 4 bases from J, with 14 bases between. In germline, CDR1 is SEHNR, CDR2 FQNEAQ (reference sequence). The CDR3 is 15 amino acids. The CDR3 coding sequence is TGTGCCAGCAGCCAAGAAGGGGGTAGCACCGGGGAGCTGTTTTTT. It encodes CASSQEGGSTGELFF.

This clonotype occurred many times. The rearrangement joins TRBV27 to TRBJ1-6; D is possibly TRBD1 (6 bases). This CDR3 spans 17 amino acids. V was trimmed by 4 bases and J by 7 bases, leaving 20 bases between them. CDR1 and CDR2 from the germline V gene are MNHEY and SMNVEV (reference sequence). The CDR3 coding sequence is TGTGCCAGCAGTTGGAGGTTTGTGGGGACAAAAAATTCACCCCTCCACTTT. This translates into CASSWRFVGTKNSPLHF.

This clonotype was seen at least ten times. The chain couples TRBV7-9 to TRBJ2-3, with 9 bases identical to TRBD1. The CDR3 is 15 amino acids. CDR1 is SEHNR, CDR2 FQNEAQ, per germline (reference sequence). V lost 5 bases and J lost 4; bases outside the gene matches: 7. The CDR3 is CASSATTGGADTQYF. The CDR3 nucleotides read TGTGCCAGCAGCGCGACGACAGGGGGGGCAGATACGCAGTATTTT.

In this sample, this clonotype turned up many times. The CDR3 loop reads CASSRKLTGAKNIQYF. The CDR3, as DNA: TGTGCCAGCAGCCGGAAACTAACAGGGGCGAAAAACATTCAGTACTTC. This rearrangement joins TRBV6-2 or TRBV6-3 to TRBJ2-4; 7 bases agree with TRBD1. CDR3 length equals 16 residues. CDR1 and CDR2 from the germline V gene are MNHEY and SVGEGT. Trimming took 6 bases from V and 4 from J; bases not matched to a gene: 12.

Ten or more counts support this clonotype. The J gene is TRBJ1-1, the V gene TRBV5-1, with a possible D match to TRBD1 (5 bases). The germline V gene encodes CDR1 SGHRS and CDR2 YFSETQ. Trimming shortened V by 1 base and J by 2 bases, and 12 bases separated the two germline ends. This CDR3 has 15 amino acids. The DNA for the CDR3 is TGCGCCAGCAGCTTGTTGGGACGGCAAAACACTGAAGCTTTCTTT. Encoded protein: CASSLLGRQNTEAFF. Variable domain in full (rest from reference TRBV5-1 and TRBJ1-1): KAGVTQTPRYLIKTRGQQVTLSCSPISGHRSVSWYQQTPGQGLQFLFEYFSETQRNKGNFPGRFSGRQFSNSRSEMNVSTLELGDSALYLCASSLLGRQNTEAFFGQGTRLTVV.

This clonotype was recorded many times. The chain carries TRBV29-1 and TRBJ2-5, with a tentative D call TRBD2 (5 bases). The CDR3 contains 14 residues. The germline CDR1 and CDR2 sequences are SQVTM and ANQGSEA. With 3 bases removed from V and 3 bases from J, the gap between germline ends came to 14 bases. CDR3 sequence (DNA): TGCAGCGTTGACGGACCTCGGGGAAAAGAGACCCAGTACTTC. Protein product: CSVDGPRGKETQYF.

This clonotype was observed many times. CDR3 sequence reads: CSARLLAGDFLTYEQYF. For the CDR3, the DNA is TGCAGTGCCAGGCTACTAGCGGGTGATTTTCTCACCTACGAGCAGTACTTC. The rearrangement joins TRBV20-1 to TRBJ2-7; 9 bases fit TRBD2. The germline V gene encodes CDR1 DFQATT and CDR2 SNEGSKA (reference sequence). The CDR3 totals 17 residues. The ends lost 6 bases at V and 2 bases at J; junction bases unmatched: 17.

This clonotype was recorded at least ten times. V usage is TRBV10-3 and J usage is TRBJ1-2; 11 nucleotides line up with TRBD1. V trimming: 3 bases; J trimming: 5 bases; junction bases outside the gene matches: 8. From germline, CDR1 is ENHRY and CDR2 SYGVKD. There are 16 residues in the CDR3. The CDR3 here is CAISEGTGGAAYGYTF. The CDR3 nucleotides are TGTGCCATCAGTGAAGGGACAGGGGGAGCAGCTTATGGCTACACCTTC.

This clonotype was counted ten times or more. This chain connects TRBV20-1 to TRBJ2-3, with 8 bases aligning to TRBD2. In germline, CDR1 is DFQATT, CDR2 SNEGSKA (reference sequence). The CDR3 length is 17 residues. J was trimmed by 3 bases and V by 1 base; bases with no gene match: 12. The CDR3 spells CSARAGVLQRGTDTQYF. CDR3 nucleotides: TGCAGTGCTAGAGCCGGGGTTCTTCAGCGGGGGACAGATACGCAGTATTTT.

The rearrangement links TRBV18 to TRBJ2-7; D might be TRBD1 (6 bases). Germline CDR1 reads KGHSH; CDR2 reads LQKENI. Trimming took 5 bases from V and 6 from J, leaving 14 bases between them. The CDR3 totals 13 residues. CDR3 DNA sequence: TGTGCCAGCTCATCACAGGGTGGAGGCGAGCAGTACTTC. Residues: CASSSQGGGEQYF.

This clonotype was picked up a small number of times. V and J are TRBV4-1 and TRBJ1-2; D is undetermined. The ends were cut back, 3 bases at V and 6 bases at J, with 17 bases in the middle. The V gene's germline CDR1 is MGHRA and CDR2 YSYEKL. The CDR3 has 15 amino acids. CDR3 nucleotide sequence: TGCGCCAGCAGCCATGGGTCGCGAGGGATCGATGGCTACACCTTC. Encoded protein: CASSHGSRGIDGYTF.

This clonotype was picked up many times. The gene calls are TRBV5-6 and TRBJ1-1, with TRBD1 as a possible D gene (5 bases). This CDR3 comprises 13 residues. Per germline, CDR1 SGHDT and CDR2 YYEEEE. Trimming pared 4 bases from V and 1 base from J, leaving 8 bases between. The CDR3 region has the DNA TGTGCCAGCAGCCCAACAGGGAACACTGAAGCTTTCTTT. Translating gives CASSPTGNTEAFF.

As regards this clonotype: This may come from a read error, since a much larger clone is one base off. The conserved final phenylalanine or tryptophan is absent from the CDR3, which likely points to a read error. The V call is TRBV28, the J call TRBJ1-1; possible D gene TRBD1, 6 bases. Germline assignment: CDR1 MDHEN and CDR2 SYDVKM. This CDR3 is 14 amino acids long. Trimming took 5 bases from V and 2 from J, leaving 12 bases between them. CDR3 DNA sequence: TGTGCCAGCAGTCCCTCGGACAGAAACACTGAAGCTTTCATT. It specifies CASSPSDRNTEAFI.

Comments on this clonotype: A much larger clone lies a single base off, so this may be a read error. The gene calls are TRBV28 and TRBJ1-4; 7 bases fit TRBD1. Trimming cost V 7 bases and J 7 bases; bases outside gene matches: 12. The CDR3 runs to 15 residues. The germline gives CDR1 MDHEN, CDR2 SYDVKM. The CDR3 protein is CASTPPTGRLEKLFF. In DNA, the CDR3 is TGTGCCAGCACTCCACCGACAGGGCGTCTTGAAAAACTGTTTTTT. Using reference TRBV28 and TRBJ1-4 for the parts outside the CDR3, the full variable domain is DVKVTQSSRYLVKRTGEKVFLECVQDMDHENMFWYRQDPGLGLRLIYFSYDVKMKEKGDIPEGYSVSREKKERFSLILESASTNQTSMYLCASTPPTGRLEKLFFGSGTQLSVL.

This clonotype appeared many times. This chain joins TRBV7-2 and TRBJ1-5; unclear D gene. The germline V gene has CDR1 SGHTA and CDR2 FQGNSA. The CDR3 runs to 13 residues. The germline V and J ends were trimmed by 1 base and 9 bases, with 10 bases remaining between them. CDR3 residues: CASSLEAYSPQHF. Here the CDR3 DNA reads TGTGCCAGCAGCTTAGAGGCGTATTCGCCCCAGCATTTT. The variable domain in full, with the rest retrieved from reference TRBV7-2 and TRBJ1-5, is GAGVSQSPSNKVTEKGKDVELRCDPISGHTALYWYRQSLGQGLEFLIYFQGNSAPDKSGLPSDRFSAERTGGSVSTLTIQRTQQEDSAVYLCASSLEAYSPQHFGDGTRLSIL.

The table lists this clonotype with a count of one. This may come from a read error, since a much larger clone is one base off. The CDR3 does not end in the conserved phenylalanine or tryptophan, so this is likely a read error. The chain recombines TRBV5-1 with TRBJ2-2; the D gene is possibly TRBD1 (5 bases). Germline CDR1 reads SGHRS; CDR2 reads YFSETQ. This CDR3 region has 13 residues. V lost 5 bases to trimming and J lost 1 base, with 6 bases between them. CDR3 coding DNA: TGCGCCAGCAGGGGGCAGAACACCGGGGAGCTGTTTTCT. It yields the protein CASRGQNTGELFS.

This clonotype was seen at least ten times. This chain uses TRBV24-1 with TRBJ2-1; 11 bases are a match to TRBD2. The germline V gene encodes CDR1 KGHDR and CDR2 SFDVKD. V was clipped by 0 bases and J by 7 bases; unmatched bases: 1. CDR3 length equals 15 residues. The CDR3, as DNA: TGTGCCACCAGTGATTTGCGGACTAGCGGGAATGAGCAGTTCTTC. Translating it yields CATSDLRTSGNEQFF.

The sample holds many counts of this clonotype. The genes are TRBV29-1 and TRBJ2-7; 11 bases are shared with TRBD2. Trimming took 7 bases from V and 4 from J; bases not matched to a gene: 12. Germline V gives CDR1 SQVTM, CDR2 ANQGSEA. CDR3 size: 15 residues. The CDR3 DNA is TGCAGCGCACGCCCTTCTAGCGGGAGGACATACGAGCAGTACTTC. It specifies CSARPSSGRTYEQYF.

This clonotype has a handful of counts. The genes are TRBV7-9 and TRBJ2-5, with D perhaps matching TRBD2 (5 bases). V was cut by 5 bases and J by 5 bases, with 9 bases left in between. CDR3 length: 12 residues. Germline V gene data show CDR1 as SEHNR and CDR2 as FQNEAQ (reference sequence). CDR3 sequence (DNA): TGTGCCAGCAGCATGGACTTCGAGACCCAGTACTTC. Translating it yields CASSMDFETQYF.

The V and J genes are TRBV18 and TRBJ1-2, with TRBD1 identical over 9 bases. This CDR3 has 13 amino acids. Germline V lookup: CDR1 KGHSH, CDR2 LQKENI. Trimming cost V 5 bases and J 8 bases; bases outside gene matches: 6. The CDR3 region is CASSRGQGAGYTF. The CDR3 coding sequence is TGTGCCAGCTCAAGGGGACAGGGAGCAGGCTACACCTTC.

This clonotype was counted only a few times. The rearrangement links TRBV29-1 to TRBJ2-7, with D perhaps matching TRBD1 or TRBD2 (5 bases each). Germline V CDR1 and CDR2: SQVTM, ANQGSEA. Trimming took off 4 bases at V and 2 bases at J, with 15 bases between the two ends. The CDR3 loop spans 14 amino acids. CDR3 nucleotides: TGCAGCGTTGGGGGACCCGGGGCGGCCTACGAGCAGTACTTC. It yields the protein CSVGGPGAAYEQYF.

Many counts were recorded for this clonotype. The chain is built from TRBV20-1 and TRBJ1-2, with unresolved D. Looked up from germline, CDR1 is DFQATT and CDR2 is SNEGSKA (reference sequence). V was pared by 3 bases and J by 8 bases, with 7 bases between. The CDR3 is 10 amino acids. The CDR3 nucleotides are TGCAGTGCTAGGGGCGGGGGCTACACCTTC. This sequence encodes CSARGGGYTF.

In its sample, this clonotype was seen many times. The CDR3 DNA is TGTGCCAGCAGTTACCGGGTAGCGGGAGGGAATACGCAGTATTTT. Residues: CASSYRVAGGNTQYF. The chain couples TRBV6-5 to TRBJ2-3; 11 bases match TRBD2. J gave up 7 bases and V 2 bases, and 5 bases lay outside the gene matches. Per the germline V gene, CDR1 is MNHEY and CDR2 is SVGAGI. The CDR3 is 15 residues long.